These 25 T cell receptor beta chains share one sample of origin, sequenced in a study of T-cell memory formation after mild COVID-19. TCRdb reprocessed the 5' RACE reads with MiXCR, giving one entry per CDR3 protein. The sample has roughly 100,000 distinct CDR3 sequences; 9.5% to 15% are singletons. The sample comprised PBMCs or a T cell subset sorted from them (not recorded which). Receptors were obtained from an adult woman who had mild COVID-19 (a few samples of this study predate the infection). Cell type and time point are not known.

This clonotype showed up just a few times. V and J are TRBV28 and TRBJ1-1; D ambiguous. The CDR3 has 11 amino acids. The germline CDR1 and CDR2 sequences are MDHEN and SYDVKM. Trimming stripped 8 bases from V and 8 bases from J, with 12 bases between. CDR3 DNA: TGTGCCAGCCACGTTGGGAGCGAAGCTTTCTTT. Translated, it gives CASHVGSEAFF.

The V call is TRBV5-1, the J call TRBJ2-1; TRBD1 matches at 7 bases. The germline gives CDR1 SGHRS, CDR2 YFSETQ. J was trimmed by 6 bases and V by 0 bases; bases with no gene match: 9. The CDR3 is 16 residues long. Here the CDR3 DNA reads TGCGCCAGCAGCTTGGACTGGACCCAGGGGGTCAATGAGCAGTTCTTC. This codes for CASSLDWTQGVNEQFF.

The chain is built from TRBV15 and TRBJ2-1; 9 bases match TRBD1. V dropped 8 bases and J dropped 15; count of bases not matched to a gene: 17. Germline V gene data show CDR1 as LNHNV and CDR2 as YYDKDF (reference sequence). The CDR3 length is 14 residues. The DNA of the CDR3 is TGTGCCACCCGGGAGAGGGACAGGGCCCCCAGAGCGTTCTTC. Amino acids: CATRERDRAPRAFF. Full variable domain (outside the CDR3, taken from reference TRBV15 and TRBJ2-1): DAMVIQNPRYQVTQFGKPVTLSCSQTLNHNVMYWYQQKSSQAPKLLFHYYDKDFNNEADTPDNFQSRRPNTSFCFLDIRSPGLGDTAMYLCATRERDRAPRAFFGPGTRLTVL.

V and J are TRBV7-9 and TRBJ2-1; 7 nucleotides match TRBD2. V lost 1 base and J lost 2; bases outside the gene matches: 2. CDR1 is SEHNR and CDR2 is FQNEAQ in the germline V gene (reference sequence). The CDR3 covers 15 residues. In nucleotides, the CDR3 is TGTGCCAGCAGCTTAGACGGGGGGACCTACAATGAGCAGTTCTTC. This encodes CASSLDGGTYNEQFF.

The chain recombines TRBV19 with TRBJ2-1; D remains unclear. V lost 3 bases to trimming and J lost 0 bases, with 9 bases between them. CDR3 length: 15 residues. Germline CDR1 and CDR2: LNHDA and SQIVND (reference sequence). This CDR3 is CASSMGPLSYNEQFF. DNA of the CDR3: TGTGCCAGTAGTATGGGCCCCCTCTCCTACAATGAGCAGTTCTTC.

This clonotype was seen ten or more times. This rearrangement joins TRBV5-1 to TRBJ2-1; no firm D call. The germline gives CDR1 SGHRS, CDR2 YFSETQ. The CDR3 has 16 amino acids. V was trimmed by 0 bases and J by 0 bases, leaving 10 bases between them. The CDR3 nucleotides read TGCGCCAGCAGCTTGGAGCAGGTTAGCTCCTACAATGAGCAGTTCTTC. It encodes CASSLEQVSSYNEQFF.

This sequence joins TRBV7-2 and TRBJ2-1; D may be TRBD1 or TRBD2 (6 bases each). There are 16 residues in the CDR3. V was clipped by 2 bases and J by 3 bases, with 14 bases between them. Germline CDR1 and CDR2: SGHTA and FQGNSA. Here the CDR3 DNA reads TGTGCCAGCAGCTTAAAATCAGGGGACTTCTACAATGAGCAGTTCTTC. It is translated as CASSLKSGDFYNEQFF.

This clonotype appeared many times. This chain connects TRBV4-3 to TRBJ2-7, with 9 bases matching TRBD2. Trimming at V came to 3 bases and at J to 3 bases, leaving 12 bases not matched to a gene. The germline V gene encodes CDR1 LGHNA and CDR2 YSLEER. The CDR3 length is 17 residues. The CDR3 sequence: CASSHESSSGTVYEQYF. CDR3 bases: TGCGCCAGCAGCCATGAAAGTTCTAGCGGGACGGTCTACGAGCAGTACTTC.

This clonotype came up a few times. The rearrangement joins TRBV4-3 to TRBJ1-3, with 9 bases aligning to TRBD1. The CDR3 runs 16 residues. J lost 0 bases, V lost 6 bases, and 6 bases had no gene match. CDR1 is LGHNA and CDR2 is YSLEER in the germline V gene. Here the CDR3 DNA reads TGCGCCAGCAGGGAGACAGGGGGAACCTCTGGAAACACCATATATTTT. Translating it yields CASRETGGTSGNTIYF.

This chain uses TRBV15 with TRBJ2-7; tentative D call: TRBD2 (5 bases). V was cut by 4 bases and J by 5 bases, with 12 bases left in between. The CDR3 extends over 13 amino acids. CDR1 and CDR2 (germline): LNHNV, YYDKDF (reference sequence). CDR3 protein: CATSKGAVNEQYF. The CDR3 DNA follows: TGTGCCACCAGCAAGGGAGCAGTAAACGAGCAGTACTTC.

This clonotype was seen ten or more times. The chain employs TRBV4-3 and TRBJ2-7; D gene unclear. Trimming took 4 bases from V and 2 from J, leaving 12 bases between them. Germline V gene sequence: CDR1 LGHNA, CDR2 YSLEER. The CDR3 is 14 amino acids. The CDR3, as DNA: TGCGCCAGCAGCCCTACGGGCAGACCCTACGAGCAGTACTTC. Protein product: CASSPTGRPYEQYF.

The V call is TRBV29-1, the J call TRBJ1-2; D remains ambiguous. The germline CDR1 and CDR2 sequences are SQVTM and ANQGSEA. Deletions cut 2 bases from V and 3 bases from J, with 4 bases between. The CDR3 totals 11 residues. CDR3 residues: CSVELDYGYTF. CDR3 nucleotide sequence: TGCAGCGTTGAATTGGACTATGGCTACACCTTC.

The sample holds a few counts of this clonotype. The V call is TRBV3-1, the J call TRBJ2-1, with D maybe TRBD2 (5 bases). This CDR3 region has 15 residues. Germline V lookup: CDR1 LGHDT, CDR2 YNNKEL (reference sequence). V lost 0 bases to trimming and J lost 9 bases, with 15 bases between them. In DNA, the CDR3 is TGTGCCAGCAGCCAAGATCATTCGGGGTGGCGTGAGCAGTTCTTC. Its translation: CASSQDHSGWREQFF.

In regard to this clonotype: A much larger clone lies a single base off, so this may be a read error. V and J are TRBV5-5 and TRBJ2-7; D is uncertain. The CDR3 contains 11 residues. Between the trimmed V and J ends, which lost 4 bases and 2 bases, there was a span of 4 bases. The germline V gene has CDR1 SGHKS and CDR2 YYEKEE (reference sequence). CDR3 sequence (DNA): TGTGCCAGCAGCGTAGCCTACGAGCAGTACTTC. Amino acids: CASSVAYEQYF.

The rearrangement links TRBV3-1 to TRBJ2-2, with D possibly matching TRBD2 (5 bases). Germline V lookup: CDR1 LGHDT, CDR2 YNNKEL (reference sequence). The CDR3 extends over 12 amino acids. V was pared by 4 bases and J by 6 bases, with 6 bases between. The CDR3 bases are TGTGCCAGCAGCCCGAGGGCCGGGGAGCTGTTTTTT. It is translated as CASSPRAGELFF.

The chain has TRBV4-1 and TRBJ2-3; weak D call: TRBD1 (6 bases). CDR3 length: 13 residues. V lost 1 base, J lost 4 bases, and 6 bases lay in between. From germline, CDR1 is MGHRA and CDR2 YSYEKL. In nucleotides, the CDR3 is TGCGCCAGCAGCCAAGGGACAGCAGATACGCAGTATTTT. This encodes CASSQGTADTQYF.

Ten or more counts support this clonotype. The CDR3 spells CASSLGGDGGTEAFF. The CDR3 coding sequence is TGCGCCAGCAGCTTGGGCGGGGACGGGGGCACTGAAGCTTTCTTT. V gene TRBV5-1 combines with J gene TRBJ1-1; TRBD1 might be the D (5 bases). The CDR3 contains 15 residues. Trimming removed 0 bases from V and 4 bases from J, with 13 bases in between. Germline CDR1 SGHRS, CDR2 YFSETQ.

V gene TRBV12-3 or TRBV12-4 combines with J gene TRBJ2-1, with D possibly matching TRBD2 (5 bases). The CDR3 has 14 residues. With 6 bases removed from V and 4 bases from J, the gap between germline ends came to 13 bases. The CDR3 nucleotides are TGTGCCAGCAGGGTCGGTGGAGGATACAATGAGCAGTTCTTC. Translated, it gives CASRVGGGYNEQFF.

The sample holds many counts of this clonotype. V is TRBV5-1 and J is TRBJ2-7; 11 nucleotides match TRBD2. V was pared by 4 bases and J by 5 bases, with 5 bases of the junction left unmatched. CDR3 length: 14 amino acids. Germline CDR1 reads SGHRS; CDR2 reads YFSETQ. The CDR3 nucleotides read TGCGCCAGCAGCCCCGGGACTAGCGGCGACGAGCAGTACTTC. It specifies CASSPGTSGDEQYF.

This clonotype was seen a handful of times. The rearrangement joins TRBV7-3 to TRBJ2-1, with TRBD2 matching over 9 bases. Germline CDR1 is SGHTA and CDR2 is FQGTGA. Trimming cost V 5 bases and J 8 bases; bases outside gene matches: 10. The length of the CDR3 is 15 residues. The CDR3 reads CASSRAGGPVDEQFF. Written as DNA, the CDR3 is TGTGCCAGCAGCCGCGCGGGGGGGCCGGTTGATGAGCAGTTCTTC.

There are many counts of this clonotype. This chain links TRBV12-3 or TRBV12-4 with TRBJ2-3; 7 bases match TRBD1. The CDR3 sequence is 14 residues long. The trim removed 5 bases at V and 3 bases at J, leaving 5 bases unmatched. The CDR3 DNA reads TGTGCCAGCAGTGGCAGGGACAGTACAGATACGCAGTATTTT. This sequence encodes CASSGRDSTDTQYF.

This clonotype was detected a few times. The chain's CDR3 is CASTPLESATDTQYF. CDR3 DNA sequence: TGCGCCAGCACCCCTCTAGAGTCGGCCACAGATACGCAGTATTTT. The chain has TRBV5-1 and TRBJ2-3, with unresolved D. CDR1 is SGHRS and CDR2 is YFSETQ in the germline V gene. Trimming stripped 6 bases from V and 2 bases from J, with 16 bases between. This CDR3 contains 15 residues.

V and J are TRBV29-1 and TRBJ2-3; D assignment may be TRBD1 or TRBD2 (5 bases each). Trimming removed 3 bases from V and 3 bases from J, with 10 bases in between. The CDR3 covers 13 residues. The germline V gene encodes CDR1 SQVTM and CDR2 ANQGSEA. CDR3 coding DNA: TGCAGCGTTGATGTCGGGGCGACAGATACGCAGTATTTT. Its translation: CSVDVGATDTQYF.

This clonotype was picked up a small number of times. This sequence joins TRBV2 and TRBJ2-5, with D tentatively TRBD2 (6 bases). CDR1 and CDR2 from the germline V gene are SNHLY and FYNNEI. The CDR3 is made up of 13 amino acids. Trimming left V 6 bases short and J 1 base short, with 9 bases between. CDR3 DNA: TGTGCCAGCAGGGAGGGGCCCCAAGAGACCCAGTACTTC. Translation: CASREGPQETQYF.

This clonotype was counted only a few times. Here the CDR3 reads CASRPGSTDTQYF. The CDR3 coding sequence is TGTGCCAGCAGGCCCGGATCCACAGATACGCAGTATTTT. V is TRBV11-1 and J is TRBJ2-3; D is unclear. The CDR3 has 13 residues. From germline, CDR1 is SGHAT and CDR2 FQDESV (reference sequence). V dropped 6 bases and J dropped 2 bases, with 9 bases sitting between them.